The 16 T cell receptor beta chains listed next were all sequenced from one sample in a study of control samples from healthy donors and cancer patients. Using immunoSEQ multiplex PCR, the repertoire was profiled, and TCRdb retains in-frame clones only, with some absent. Of some 170,000 clones in the sample, roughly 94% were seen once. What was sequenced was PBMCs. The receptors shown here come from a man aged 55 to 69 with colorectal cancer.

The chain employs TRBV7-9 and TRBJ2-3; 9 bases fit TRBD1. The CDR3 runs 16 residues. V was clipped by 7 bases and J by 3 bases; unmatched bases: 11. CDR1 and CDR2 (germline): SEHNR, FQNEAQ (reference sequence). The CDR3 reads CASIKYPGTGTDTQYF. The CDR3 DNA reads as TGTGCCAGCATCAAATACCCTGGGACAGGGACAGATACGCAGTATTTT.

The genes are TRBV6-5 and TRBJ2-7; a possible D gene is TRBD1 (6 bases). Germline CDR1 and CDR2: MNHEY and SVGAGI. The CDR3 has 14 residues. Trimming shortened V by 5 bases and J by 4 bases, and 15 bases separated the two germline ends. The CDR3 DNA sequence: TGTGCCAGCAGTCCCGGAGACAGGAGATACGAGCAGTACTTC. It is translated as CASSPGDRRYEQYF.

This chain links TRBV5-1 with TRBJ2-2; the match to TRBD2 covers 11 bases. With V trimmed by 4 bases and J by 4 bases, 0 bases remained unmatched. The CDR3 totals 14 residues. CDR1 is SGHRS, CDR2 YFSETQ, per germline. The CDR3 DNA reads as TGCGCCAGCAGCCTAGCGGGGGGCACCGGGGAGCTGTTTTTT. Its protein is CASSLAGGTGELFF.

The chain employs TRBV7-7 and TRBJ2-1, with 7 bases lining up with TRBD1. Losses at the gene ends were 5 bases for V and 10 bases for J; bases not matched to a gene: 11. Per the germline V gene, CDR1 is SSHAT and CDR2 is FNYEAQ (reference sequence). The CDR3 consists of 14 residues. The CDR3 DNA sequence: TGTGCCAGCAGCCCAGGGGGTGCAGCGATAGAGCAGTTCTTC. It translates to CASSPGGAAIEQFF.

V usage is TRBV9 and J usage is TRBJ2-7; D not resolved. This CDR3 spans 14 amino acids. CDR1 is SGDLS and CDR2 is YYNGEE in the germline V gene. Trimming took 4 bases from V and 3 from J, leaving 14 bases between them. CDR3 sequence: CASSPQIGGYEQYF. The DNA for the CDR3 is TGTGCCAGCAGCCCCCAGATTGGCGGCTACGAGCAGTACTTC.

V usage is TRBV2 and J usage is TRBJ1-1; no definite D call. V was trimmed by 2 bases and J by 0 bases, leaving 10 bases between them. The germline CDR1 and CDR2 sequences are SNHLY and FYNNEI. The CDR3 consists of 15 residues. Written as DNA, the CDR3 is TGTGCCAGCAGTGAAAGGGCAACCCTGAACACTGAAGCTTTCTTT. Amino acids: CASSERATLNTEAFF. Based on the CDR3 plus reference TRBV2 and TRBJ1-1, the full variable domain is EPEVTQTPSHQVTQMGQEVILRCVPISNHLYFYWYRQILGQKVEFLVSFYNNEISEKSEIFDDQFSVERPDGSNFTLKIRSTKLEDSAMYFCASSERATLNTEAFFGQGTRLTVV.

J is TRBJ1-1 and V is TRBV6-1; a weak D match, TRBD1 (6 bases). CDR1 is MNHNS and CDR2 is SASEGT in the germline V gene. Trimming took 2 bases from V and 1 from J, leaving 17 bases between them. CDR3 length: 17 amino acids. Here the CDR3 reads CASSEPTIIGGNTEAFF. CDR3 coding DNA: TGTGCCAGCAGTGAACCGACAATTATAGGGGGGAACACTGAAGCTTTCTTT.

The V gene is TRBV18, the J gene TRBJ2-7, with a possible D match to TRBD1 (6 bases). From germline, CDR1 is KGHSH and CDR2 LQKENI. The CDR3 extends over 13 amino acids. Trimming stripped 2 bases from V and 6 bases from J, with 11 bases between. CDR3 loop: CASSPAGALEQYF. Written as DNA, the CDR3 is TGTGCCAGCTCACCAGCAGGGGCCCTCGAGCAGTACTTC.

The chain has TRBV3-1 (or the pseudogene TRBV3-2) and TRBJ1-2; a weak D match, TRBD1 (6 bases). The CDR3 is 14 residues long. The V end lost 6 bases, the J end lost 6 bases, and 17 bases lay between the germline ends. From germline, CDR1 is LGHDT and CDR2 YNNKEL (reference sequence). CDR3 sequence: CASRLENRENGYTF. CDR3 DNA sequence: TGTGCCAGCAGGCTAGAAAACAGGGAAAATGGCTACACCTTC.

Comments on this clone: Other DNA sequences of this sample code for an identical CDR3. The chain couples TRBV19 to TRBJ1-5; 7 nucleotides match TRBD1. Germline V lookup: CDR1 LNHDA, CDR2 SQIVND (reference sequence). This CDR3 region has 14 residues. Trimming at V came to 4 bases and at J to 7 bases, leaving 7 bases not matched to a gene. The CDR3, as DNA: TGTGCCAGTAGTACTCGACAGGGTAACCAGCCCCAGCATTTT. Translating gives CASSTRQGNQPQHF.

This chain joins TRBV7-2 and TRBJ2-3; 12 nucleotides line up with TRBD1. Germline-derived CDR1 and CDR2 are SGHTA and FQGNSA. The junction had 4 bases not matched to a gene; V was cut back by 5 bases and J by 4 bases. The CDR3 covers 15 residues. The CDR3 here is CASSTGQGASDTQYF. In nucleotides, the CDR3 is TGTGCCAGCAGCACGGGACAGGGGGCGTCAGATACGCAGTATTTT.

This clone was counted once. The V call is TRBV21-1, the J call TRBJ2-2. TRBV21-1 is a pseudogene. CDR3 length equals 13 residues. This CDR3 is CASSPNRRLVQFF. The CDR3 DNA sequence: TGTGCCAGCAGCCCGAATCGACGGCTGGTTCAGTTTTTT.

The CDR3 spells CASSIALYNEQFF. The CDR3 DNA reads TGTGCCAGTAGTATAGCCCTCTACAATGAGCAGTTCTTC. This chain links TRBV19 with TRBJ2-1; D is unresolved. CDR1 and CDR2 from the germline V gene are LNHDA and SQIVND (reference sequence). The CDR3 contains 13 residues. Trimming removed 1 base at V and 3 bases at J, with 4 bases between. The whole variable domain, remainder taken from reference TRBV19 and TRBJ2-1, is DGGITQSPKYLFRKEGQNVTLSCEQNLNHDAMYWYRQDPGQGLRLIYYSQIVNDFQKGDIAEGYSVSREKKESFPLTVTSAQKNPTAFYLCASSIALYNEQFFGPGTRLTVL.

The chain couples TRBV5-6 to TRBJ2-6, with D unresolved. Germline V lookup: CDR1 SGHDT, CDR2 YYEEEE. This CDR3 spans 14 amino acids. Deletions cut 6 bases from V and 0 bases from J, with 7 bases between. The CDR3, as DNA: TGTGCCAGCATCGCCCTCTCTGGGGCCAACGTCCTGACTTTC. This sequence encodes CASIALSGANVLTF.

This clone was found once. J is TRBJ1-2 and V is TRBV4-3, with D unclear. From germline, CDR1 is LGHNA and CDR2 YSLEER. Trimming removed 0 bases from V and 0 bases from J, with 8 bases in between. This CDR3 comprises 15 residues. CDR3 DNA: TGCGCCAGCAGCCAAGATGAAGGAGCTAACTATGGCTACACCTTC. This gives the protein CASSQDEGANYGYTF.

This chain joins TRBV10-2 and TRBJ2-3; 10 positions agree with TRBD2. The V and J ends lost 6 bases and 6 bases, in that order; junction bases with no gene match: 3. CDR1 and CDR2 (germline): WSHSY, SAAADI. This CDR3 spans 13 amino acids. In nucleotides, the CDR3 is TGCGCCAGCAGACTAGCGGGGAGGGATACGCAGTATTTT. Protein product: CASRLAGRDTQYF.